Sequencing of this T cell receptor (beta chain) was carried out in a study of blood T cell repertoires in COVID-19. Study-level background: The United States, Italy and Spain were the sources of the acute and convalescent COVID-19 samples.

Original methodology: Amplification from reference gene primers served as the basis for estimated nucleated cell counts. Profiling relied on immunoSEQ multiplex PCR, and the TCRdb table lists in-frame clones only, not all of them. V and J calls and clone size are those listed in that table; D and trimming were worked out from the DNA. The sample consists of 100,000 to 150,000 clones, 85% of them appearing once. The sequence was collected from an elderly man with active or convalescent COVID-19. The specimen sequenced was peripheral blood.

The CDR3 spells CASSSEGLAGAGELFF. The CDR3 bases are TGTGCCAGCAGCTCAGAAGGACTAGCGGGGGCCGGGGAGCTGTTTTTT. J is TRBJ2-2 and V is TRBV5-4, with 13 bases matching TRBD2. Germline trimming cut 3 bases from V and 6 bases from J; bases unmatched to any gene: 5. Germline V gene data show CDR1 as SGHNT and CDR2 as YYREEE (reference sequence). CDR3 length equals 16 residues.